The clone carrying this T cell receptor (beta chain) has only one observation. Followed longitudinally, the Seattle patients had been enrolled during active infection. In the original processing: Using reference gene primer amplification, nucleated cell counts were estimated. TCRdb's table, derived via immunoSEQ multiplex PCR, lists solely in-frame clones and lacks some. V and J calls and clone size are as listed in that table; D and trimming were resolved from the DNA. The sample holds about 270,000 clones, 86% seen once. The data derive from a study of blood T cell repertoires in COVID-19. At the level of the study: COVID-19 samples from acute and convalescent phases originated in the United States, Italy and Spain. T cells, B-cell-depleted T cells, or PBMCs supplied cDNA or gDNA.

V was clipped by 4 bases and J by 2 bases; unmatched bases: 7. The CDR3 has 15 residues. From germline, CDR1 is SQVTM and CDR2 ANQGSEA. Sequencing was done on a sample of peripheral blood. The clonotype comes from a woman older than 75 with COVID-19, enrolled during active disease. The chain couples TRBV29-1 to TRBJ1-5; 8 nucleotides agree with TRBD1. The CDR3 DNA follows: TGCAGCGTTGCAGCAGGGGGCGCGGGCAATCAGCCCCAGCATTTT. Protein product: CSVAAGGAGNQPQHF.